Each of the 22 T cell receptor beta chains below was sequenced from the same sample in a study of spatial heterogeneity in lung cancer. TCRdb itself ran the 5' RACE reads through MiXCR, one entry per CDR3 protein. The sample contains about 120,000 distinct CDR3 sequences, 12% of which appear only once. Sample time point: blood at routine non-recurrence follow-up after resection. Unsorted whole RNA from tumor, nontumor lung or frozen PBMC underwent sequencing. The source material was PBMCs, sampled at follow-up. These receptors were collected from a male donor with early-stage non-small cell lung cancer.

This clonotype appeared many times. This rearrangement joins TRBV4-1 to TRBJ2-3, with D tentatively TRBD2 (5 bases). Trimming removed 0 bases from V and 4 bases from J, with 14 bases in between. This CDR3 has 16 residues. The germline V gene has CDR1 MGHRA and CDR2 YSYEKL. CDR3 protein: CASSQEGFPAADTQYF. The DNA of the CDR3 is TGCGCCAGCAGCCAAGAAGGTTTCCCAGCGGCAGATACGCAGTATTTT.

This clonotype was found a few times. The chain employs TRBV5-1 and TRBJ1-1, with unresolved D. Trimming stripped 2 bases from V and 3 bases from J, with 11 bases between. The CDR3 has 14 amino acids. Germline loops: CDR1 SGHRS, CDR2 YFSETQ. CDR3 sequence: CASSFAGLDTEAFF. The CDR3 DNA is TGCGCCAGCAGCTTCGCTGGATTGGACACTGAAGCTTTCTTT.

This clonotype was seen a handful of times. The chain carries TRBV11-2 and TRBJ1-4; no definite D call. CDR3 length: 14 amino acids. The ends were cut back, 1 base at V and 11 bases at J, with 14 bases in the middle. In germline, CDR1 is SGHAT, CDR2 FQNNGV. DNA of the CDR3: TGTGCCAGCAGCTTAGGCCGGGGAGATATGAAACTGTTTTTT. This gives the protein CASSLGRGDMKLFF. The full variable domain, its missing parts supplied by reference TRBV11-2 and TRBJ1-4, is EAGVAQSPRYKIIEKRQSVAFWCNPISGHATLYWYQQILGQGPKLLIQFQNNGVVDDSQLPKDRFSAERLKGVDSTLKIQPAKLEDSAVYLCASSLGRGDMKLFFGSGTQLSVL.

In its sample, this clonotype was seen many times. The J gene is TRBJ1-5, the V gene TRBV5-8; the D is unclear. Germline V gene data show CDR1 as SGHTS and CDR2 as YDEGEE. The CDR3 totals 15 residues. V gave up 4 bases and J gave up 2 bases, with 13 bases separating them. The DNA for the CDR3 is TGTGCCAGCAGCCAGTCGAGGCAGGGCAATCAGCCCCAGCATTTT. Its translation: CASSQSRQGNQPQHF. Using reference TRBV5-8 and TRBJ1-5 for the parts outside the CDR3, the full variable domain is EAGVTQSPTHLIKTRGQQATLRCSPISGHTSVYWYQQALGLGLQFLLWYDEGEERNRGNFPPRFSGRQFPNYSSELNVNALELEDSALYLCASSQSRQGNQPQHFGDGTRLSIL.

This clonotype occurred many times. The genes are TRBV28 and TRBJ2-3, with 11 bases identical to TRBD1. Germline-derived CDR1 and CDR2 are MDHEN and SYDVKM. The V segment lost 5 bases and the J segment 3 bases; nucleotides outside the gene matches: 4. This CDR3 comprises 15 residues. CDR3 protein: CASSKGDRGTDTQYF. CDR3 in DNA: TGTGCCAGCAGTAAAGGGGACAGGGGGACAGATACGCAGTATTTT.

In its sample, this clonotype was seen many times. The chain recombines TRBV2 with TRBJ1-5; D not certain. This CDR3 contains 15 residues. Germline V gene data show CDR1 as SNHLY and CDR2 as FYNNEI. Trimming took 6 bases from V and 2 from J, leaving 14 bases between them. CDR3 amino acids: CASSEQGLGNQPQHF. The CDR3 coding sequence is TGTGCCAGCAGCGAACAAGGATTGGGCAATCAGCCCCAGCATTTT.

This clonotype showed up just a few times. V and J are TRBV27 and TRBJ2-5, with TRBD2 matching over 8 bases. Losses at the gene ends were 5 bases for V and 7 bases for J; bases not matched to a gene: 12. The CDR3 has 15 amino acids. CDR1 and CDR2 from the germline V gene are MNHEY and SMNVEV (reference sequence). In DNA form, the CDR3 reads TGTGCCAGCAGTCCAACCGTTAGCGGGGTTGGGACCCAGTACTTC. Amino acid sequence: CASSPTVSGVGTQYF.

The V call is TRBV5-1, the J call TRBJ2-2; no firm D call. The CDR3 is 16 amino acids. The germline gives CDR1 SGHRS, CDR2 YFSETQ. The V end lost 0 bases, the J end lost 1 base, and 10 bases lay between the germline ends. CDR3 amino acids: CASSLAGQRNTGELFF. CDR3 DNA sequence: TGCGCCAGCAGCTTGGCCGGGCAGAGGAACACCGGGGAGCTGTTTTTT.

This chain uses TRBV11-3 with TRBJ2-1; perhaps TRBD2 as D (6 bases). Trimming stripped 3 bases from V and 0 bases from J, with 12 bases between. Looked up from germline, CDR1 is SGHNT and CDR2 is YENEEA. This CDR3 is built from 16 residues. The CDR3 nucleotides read TGTGCCAGCAGCTTGGAGGGCTCGAGCTCCTACAATGAGCAGTTCTTC. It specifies CASSLEGSSSYNEQFF.

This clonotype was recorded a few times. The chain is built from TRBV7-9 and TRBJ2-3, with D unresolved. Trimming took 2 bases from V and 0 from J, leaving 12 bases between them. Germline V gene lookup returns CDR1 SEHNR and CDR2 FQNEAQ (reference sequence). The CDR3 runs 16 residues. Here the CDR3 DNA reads TGTGCCAGCAGCTTAATTTCGCCCACTAGCACAGATACGCAGTATTTT. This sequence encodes CASSLISPTSTDTQYF.

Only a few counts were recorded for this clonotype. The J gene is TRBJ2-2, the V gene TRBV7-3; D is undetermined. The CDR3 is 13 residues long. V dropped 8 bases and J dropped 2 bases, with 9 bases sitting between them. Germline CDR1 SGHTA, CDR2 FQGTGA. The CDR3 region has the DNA TGTGCCAGCGAGCCAGATAACACCGGGGAGCTGTTTTTT. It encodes CASEPDNTGELFF.

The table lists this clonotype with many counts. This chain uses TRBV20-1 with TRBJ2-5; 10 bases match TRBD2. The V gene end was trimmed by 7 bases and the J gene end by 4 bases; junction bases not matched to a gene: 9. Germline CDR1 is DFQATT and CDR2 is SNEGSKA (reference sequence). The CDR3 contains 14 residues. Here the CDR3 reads CSVLAGGEGETQYF. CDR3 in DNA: TGCAGTGTTTTAGCGGGGGGCGAAGGAGAGACCCAGTACTTC.

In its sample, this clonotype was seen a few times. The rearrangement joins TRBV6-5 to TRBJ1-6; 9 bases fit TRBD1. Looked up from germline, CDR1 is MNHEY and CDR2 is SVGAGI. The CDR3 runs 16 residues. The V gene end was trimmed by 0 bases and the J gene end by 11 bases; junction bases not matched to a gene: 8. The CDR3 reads CASSYSPDRGRTPLHF. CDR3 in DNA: TGTGCCAGCAGTTACTCGCCGGACAGGGGACGGACACCCCTCCACTTT.

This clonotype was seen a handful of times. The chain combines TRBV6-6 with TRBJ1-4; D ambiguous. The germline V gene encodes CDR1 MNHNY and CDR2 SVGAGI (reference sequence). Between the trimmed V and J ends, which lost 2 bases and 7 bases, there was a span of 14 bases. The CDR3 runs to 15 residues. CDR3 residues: CASSYMVGQGEKLFF. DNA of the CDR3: TGTGCCAGCAGTTACATGGTGGGCCAAGGTGAAAAACTGTTTTTT.

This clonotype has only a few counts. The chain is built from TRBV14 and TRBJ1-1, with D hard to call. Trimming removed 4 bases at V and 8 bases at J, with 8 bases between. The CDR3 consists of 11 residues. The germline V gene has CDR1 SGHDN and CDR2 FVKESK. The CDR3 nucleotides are TGTGCCAGCAGCCGAGTGGGAGAAGCTTTCTTT. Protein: CASSRVGEAFF.

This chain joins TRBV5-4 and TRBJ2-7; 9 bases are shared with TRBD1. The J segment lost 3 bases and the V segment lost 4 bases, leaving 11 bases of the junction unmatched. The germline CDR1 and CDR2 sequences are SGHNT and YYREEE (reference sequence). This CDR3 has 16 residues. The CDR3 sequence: CASSPGRDRAIYEQYF. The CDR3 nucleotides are TGTGCCAGCAGCCCTGGCCGGGACAGGGCCATCTACGAGCAGTACTTC.

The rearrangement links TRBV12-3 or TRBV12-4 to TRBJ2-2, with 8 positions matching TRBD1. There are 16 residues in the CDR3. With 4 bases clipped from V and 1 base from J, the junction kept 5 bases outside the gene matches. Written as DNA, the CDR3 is TGTGCCAGCAGTTCCTACAGGGGGTGGAACACCGGGGAGCTGTTTTTT. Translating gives CASSSYRGWNTGELFF.

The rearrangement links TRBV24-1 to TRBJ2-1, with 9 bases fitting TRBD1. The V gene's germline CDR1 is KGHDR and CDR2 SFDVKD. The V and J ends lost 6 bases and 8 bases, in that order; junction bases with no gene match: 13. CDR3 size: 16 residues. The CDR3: CATSLAGTGSEDEQFF. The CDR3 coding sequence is TGTGCCACCAGTTTGGCCGGGACAGGGTCCGAAGATGAGCAGTTCTTC.

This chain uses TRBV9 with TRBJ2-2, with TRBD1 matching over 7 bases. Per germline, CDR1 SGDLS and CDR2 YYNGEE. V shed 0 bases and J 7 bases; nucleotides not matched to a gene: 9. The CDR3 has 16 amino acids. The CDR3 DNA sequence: TGTGCCAGCAGCGTAGAGAAGGGGGCGAACCGCGGGGAGCTGTTTTTT. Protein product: CASSVEKGANRGELFF.

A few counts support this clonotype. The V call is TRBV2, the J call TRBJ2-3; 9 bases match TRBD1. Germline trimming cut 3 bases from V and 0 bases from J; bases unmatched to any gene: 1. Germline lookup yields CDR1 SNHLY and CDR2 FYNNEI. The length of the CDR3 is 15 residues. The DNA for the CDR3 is TGTGCCAGCAGTGAGGGACAGGGTAGCACAGATACGCAGTATTTT. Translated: CASSEGQGSTDTQYF.

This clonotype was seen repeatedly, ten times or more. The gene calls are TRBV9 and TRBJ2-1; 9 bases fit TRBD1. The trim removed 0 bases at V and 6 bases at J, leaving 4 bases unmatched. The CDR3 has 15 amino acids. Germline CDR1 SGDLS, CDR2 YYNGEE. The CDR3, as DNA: TGTGCCAGCAGCGTAGAGGGACAGGGAATCAATGAGCAGTTCTTC. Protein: CASSVEGQGINEQFF.

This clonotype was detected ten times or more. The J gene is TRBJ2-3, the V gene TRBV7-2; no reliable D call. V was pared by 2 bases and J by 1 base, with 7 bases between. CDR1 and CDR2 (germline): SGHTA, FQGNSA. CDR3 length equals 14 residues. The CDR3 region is CASSLKKGTDTQYF. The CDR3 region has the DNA TGTGCCAGCAGCTTAAAAAAGGGCACAGATACGCAGTATTTT.